The following is a T cell receptor beta chain sequence with its context. Other DNA sequences in this specimen translate into the identical CDR3. The record originates from a study of T cell changes during pregnancy in multiple sclerosis. The germline V and J ends were trimmed by 4 bases and 4 bases, with 13 bases remaining between them. The CDR3 runs 14 residues. Per the germline V gene, CDR1 is SEHNR and CDR2 is FQNEAQ (reference sequence). The protocol was immunoSEQ multiplex PCR, while the TCRdb copy is restricted to in-frame clones and leaves out a portion. The profile shows fewer than 60,000 clones, about 92% of them singletons.

The input for sequencing was CD4+ T cells from peripheral blood mononuclear cells, taken after pregnancy. This TCR was recovered from a female donor with multiple sclerosis, enrolled in a pregnancy study. This chain links TRBV7-9 with TRBJ2-5; D might be TRBD1 (6 bases). The CDR3 here is CASSSSGAGETQYF. CDR3 coding DNA: TGTGCCAGCAGCTCCTCAGGGGCCGGAGAGACCCAGTACTTC.